These 18 T cell receptor beta chains share one sample of origin, sequenced in a study of regulatory T cells in long-lasting Graves disease. Noted time point: persistent/refractory GD, antithyroid drugs over 5 years with positive TRAb. Construction of the TCR library relied on RNA isolated from PBMCs. According to the study, TCR beta libraries were built with iRepertoire HTBI primers and CDR3-region Arm-PCR. One entry per CDR3 protein results from TCRdb running MiXCR on the multiplex PCR reads. This table holds roughly 430,000 distinct CDR3 sequences, under 25% found once. The sample consisted of peripheral blood mononuclear cells (PBMCs), taken when the disease was refractory, from a patient treated with antithyroid drugs. These receptors were collected from a female donor with Graves disease.

This rearrangement joins TRBV9 to TRBJ2-1; the D is unclear. Germline CDR1 and CDR2: SGDLS and YYNGEE. V was shortened by 1 base and J by 0 bases, with 8 bases between the two germline ends. This CDR3 has 15 amino acids. The CDR3 loop is CASSVLSSSYNEQFF. The CDR3 nucleotides read TGTGCCAGCAGCGTACTGTCGAGCTCCTACAATGAGCAGTTCTTC.

The table lists this clonotype with many counts. This sequence joins TRBV10-3 and TRBJ1-1; possibly TRBD1 for D (6 bases). This CDR3 has 14 amino acids. In germline, CDR1 is ENHRY, CDR2 SYGVKD. The ends were cut back, 7 bases at V and 0 bases at J, with 12 bases in the middle. CDR3 bases: TGTGCCATCAACCCTACAGGGATGAACACTGAAGCTTTCTTT. Translation: CAINPTGMNTEAFF.

The chain links TRBV20-1 to TRBJ1-1; D ambiguous. Trimming took 3 bases from V and 1 from J, leaving 12 bases between them. The germline V gene has CDR1 DFQATT and CDR2 SNEGSKA (reference sequence). The CDR3 loop spans 14 amino acids. The CDR3 region is CSASKNAENTEAFF. The CDR3 nucleotides read TGCAGTGCTAGTAAGAATGCAGAGAACACTGAAGCTTTCTTT.

This clonotype was detected only a few times. The chain joins TRBV25-1 to TRBJ2-7; 11 bases line up with TRBD2. Per germline, CDR1 MGHDK and CDR2 SYGVNS. This CDR3 is 17 amino acids long. V dropped 2 bases and J dropped 0; count of bases not matched to a gene: 6. CDR3 protein: CASSETSGRRGSYEQYF. The CDR3, as DNA: TGTGCCAGCAGTGAAACTAGCGGGAGAAGGGGCTCCTACGAGCAGTACTTC.

Only a few counts were recorded for this clonotype. One end of the junction varies from germline; a read error may be responsible. The gene calls are TRBV28 and TRBJ2-2, with D possibly matching TRBD2 (7 bases). Per the germline V gene, CDR1 is MDHEN and CDR2 is SYDVKM. The CDR3 has 15 amino acids. In nucleotides, the CDR3 is TGTGCCAGCAGTAGGGATCGGGGGGACACCGGGGAGCCGTTTTTT. It encodes CASSRDRGDTGEPFF.

On this clonotype itself: A junction boundary mismatches the germline segment, possibly from a read error. V and J are TRBV5-6 and TRBJ2-7, with no clear D. This CDR3 has 14 amino acids. CDR1 and CDR2 (germline): SGHDT, YYEEEE. The CDR3 DNA is TGTGCCAGCAGCTTGACGGGCCGCTCCTACGAGCGGTACTTC. Protein: CASSLTGRSYERYF.

In this sample, this clonotype turned up a few times. The gene calls are TRBV7-8 and TRBJ2-7; D unresolved. Deletions cut 1 base from V and 5 bases from J, with 9 bases between. The CDR3 length is 13 residues. Germline values: CDR1 SGHVS, CDR2 FQNEAQ. Written as DNA, the CDR3 is TGTGCCAGCAGCTTAGATCGCAGTAACGAGCAGTACTTC. Its translation: CASSLDRSNEQYF. Looking up the rest from reference TRBV7-8 and TRBJ2-7 gives the full variable domain: GAGVSQSPRYKVAKRGQDVALRCDPISGHVSLFWYQQALGQGPEFLTYFQNEAQLDKSGLPSDRFFAERPEGSVSTLKIQRTQQEDSAVYLCASSLDRSNEQYFGPGTRLTVT.

This clonotype was found many times. V usage is TRBV5-5 and J usage is TRBJ2-5; 9 bases fit TRBD1. There are 16 residues in the CDR3. V trimming: 2 bases; J trimming: 5 bases; junction bases outside the gene matches: 10. Germline V gives CDR1 SGHKS, CDR2 YYEKEE (reference sequence). CDR3 in DNA: TGTGCCAGCAGCTTCGACCGGGACAGGGAAGGGGAGACCCAGTACTTC. It yields the protein CASSFDRDREGETQYF.

The chain combines TRBV11-2 with TRBJ2-7; TRBD1 or TRBD2 may be the D gene (5 bases each). The CDR3 totals 16 residues. CDR1 and CDR2 from the germline V gene are SGHAT and FQNNGV. The germline V and J ends were trimmed by 6 bases and 5 bases, with 23 bases remaining between them. This CDR3 reads CASSNLGVRAVDEQYF. CDR3 sequence (DNA): TGTGCCAGCAGTAATCTGGGGGTCCGGGCCGTGGACGAGCAGTACTTC.

Many counts were recorded for this clonotype. The rearrangement joins TRBV12-3 or TRBV12-4 to TRBJ2-2, with D unresolved. Between the trimmed V and J ends, which lost 2 bases and 6 bases, there was a span of 7 bases. The length of the CDR3 is 13 residues. CDR3 protein: CASSLLGSGELFF. The CDR3 DNA reads as TGTGCCAGCAGTTTATTGGGTTCCGGGGAGCTGTTTTTT.

Details on this clonotype: A much larger clone differs by one base, so this may be a read error. As DNA, the CDR3 is TGCAGTGCTAGAAGACTAGCGGGAGGTGACACCGGGGAGCTGTTTTTT. Translated: CSARRLAGGDTGELFF. The chain recombines TRBV20-1 with TRBJ2-2, with 13 nucleotides matching TRBD2. CDR3 length: 16 residues. In germline, CDR1 is DFQATT, CDR2 SNEGSKA (reference sequence). The ends lost 2 bases at V and 3 bases at J; junction bases unmatched: 3.

This clonotype was picked up many times. The chain is built from TRBV3-1 and TRBJ2-7, with 10 bases identical to TRBD1. Per germline, CDR1 LGHDT and CDR2 YNNKEL (reference sequence). The CDR3 extends over 14 amino acids. The V segment lost 4 bases and the J segment 5 bases; nucleotides outside the gene matches: 5. CDR3 coding DNA: TGTGCCAGCAGCCGCGACAGGGGGCTAAACGAGCAGTACTTC. It is translated as CASSRDRGLNEQYF.

On this clonotype: The DNA is omitted, as the CDR3 cannot be located on it reliably, and the CDR3 follows TCRdb's listing. V usage is TRBV27 and J usage is TRBJ2-2; the table's TRBD1 call for D was not verified on the DNA. Germline V CDR1 and CDR2: MNHEY, SMNVEV (reference sequence). The CDR3 sequence runs 22 residues, both termini included. The CDR3 sequence is CASSEGTGANVLTFGATGELFF.

The chain carries TRBV12-3 or TRBV12-4 and TRBJ2-2; TRBD2 aligns across 13 bases. Trimming removed 10 bases from V and 7 bases from J; junction bases left unmatched: 9. The CDR3 loop spans 15 amino acids. CDR3 sequence reads: CATLLAGGPSGELFF. The CDR3 DNA follows: TGTGCCACCTTACTAGCGGGAGGGCCGAGCGGGGAGCTGTTTTTT.

The chain joins TRBV29-1 to TRBJ2-1; TRBD2 agrees at 10 bases. Germline lookup yields CDR1 SQVTM and CDR2 ANQGSEA. J lost 4 bases, V lost 8 bases, and 8 bases had no gene match. The CDR3 is 14 residues long. The CDR3 coding sequence is TGCAGCTCCACCGGGACTAGCGTTTACAATGAGCAGTTCTTC. Its translation: CSSTGTSVYNEQFF.

This clonotype was detected many times. The chain has TRBV12-3 or TRBV12-4 and TRBJ2-5; 8 bases agree with TRBD2. The CDR3 is 14 residues long. Unmatched junction bases numbered 7, after V lost 6 bases and J lost 4 bases. The CDR3: CASSPSGSGETQYF. For the CDR3, the DNA is TGTGCCAGCAGCCCCAGCGGGAGTGGAGAGACCCAGTACTTC.

In its sample, this clonotype was seen a few times. V usage is TRBV15 and J usage is TRBJ2-5; 7 nucleotides align to TRBD2. Germline CDR1 reads LNHNV; CDR2 reads YYDKDF (reference sequence). This CDR3 contains 15 residues. The V gene end was trimmed by 1 base and the J gene end by 4 bases; junction bases not matched to a gene: 6. CDR3 DNA sequence: TGTGCCACCAGCAGAGGGGGCGGGAGTCGAGAGACCCAGTACTTC. Amino acid sequence: CATSRGGGSRETQYF.

Comments on this clonotype: This may come from a read error, since a much larger clone is one base off. The rearrangement links TRBV7-9 to TRBJ2-4; D is uncertain. The DNA end favors TRBJ1-2, so the J call may be wrong. The CDR3 is 18 amino acids. Germline CDR1 and CDR2: SEHNR and FQNEAQ (reference sequence). CDR3 sequence reads: CASSLPTDVTVKNHSYTF. The CDR3 DNA is TGTGCCAGCAGCCTACCAACAGACGTCACCGTAAAGAACCATAGCTACACCTTC.